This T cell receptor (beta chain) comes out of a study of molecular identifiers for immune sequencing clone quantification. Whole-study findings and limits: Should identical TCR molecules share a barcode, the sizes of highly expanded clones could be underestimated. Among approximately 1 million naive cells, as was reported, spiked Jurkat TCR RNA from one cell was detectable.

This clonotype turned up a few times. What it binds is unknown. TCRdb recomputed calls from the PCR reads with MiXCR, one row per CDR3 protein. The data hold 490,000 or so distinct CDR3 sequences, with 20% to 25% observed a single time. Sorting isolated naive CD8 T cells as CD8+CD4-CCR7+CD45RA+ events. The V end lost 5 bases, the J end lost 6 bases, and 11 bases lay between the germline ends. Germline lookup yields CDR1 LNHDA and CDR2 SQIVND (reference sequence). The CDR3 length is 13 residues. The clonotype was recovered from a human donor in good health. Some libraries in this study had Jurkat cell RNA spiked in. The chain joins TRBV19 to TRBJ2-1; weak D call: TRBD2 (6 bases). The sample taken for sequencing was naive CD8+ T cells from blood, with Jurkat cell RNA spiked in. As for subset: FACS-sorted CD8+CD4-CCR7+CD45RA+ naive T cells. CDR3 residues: CASSPFGGNEQFF. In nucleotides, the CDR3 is TGTGCCAGTAGTCCGTTCGGGGGCAATGAGCAGTTCTTC.